This T cell receptor (beta chain) was captured in a study of control samples from healthy donors and cancer patients. The CDR3 totals 15 residues. Germline V gene data show CDR1 as SGHVS and CDR2 as FNYEAQ. With 5 bases removed from V and 4 bases from J, the gap between germline ends came to 15 bases. TCRdb keeps only in-frame clones here, not all; method: immunoSEQ multiplex PCR. The sample yields around 110,000 clones, roughly 93% seen once. The sequencing sample was made of blood. This receptor was taken from a young man in good health. The chain combines TRBV7-6 with TRBJ1-5; a weak D match, TRBD1 (5 bases). CDR3 sequence: CASSPDQGENQPQHF. The CDR3 DNA reads TGTGCCAGCAGCCCCGATCAGGGTGAGAATCAGCCCCAGCATTTT.